This section outlines one T cell receptor (beta chain) sequence together with its context. Its cognate antigen is unknown. The sample is drawn from a study of T-cell reconstitution after alpha-beta-depleted transplantation in children. The study, taken as a whole, reports: The origin of alpha-beta T cells about two months after transplant was reportedly several hundred expanded graft clones. Recipient T cells and thymic progenitors that survived gave rise to the high TCRbeta diversity observed at day 60 in some patients.

TCRbeta library construction was performed incorporating unique molecular identifiers. TCRdb redid the calling of the PCR reads with MiXCR, one entry per CDR3 protein. The repertoire holds around 700,000 distinct CDR3 sequences, with around 14% as singletons. CDR1 and CDR2 from the germline V gene are SGHAT and FQNNGV. The CDR3 runs to 14 residues. V shed 4 bases and J 7 bases; nucleotides not matched to a gene: 5. The chain is built from TRBV11-2 and TRBJ2-2, with 8 bases aligning to TRBD1. The sample consisted of PBMCs, taken before TCRalphabeta/CD19-depleted stem cell transplant. This clonotype was sampled from a girl aged 2-10 years with congenital amegakaryocytic thrombocytopenia, due to receive a stem cell transplant. The CDR3 sequence: CASSSRGRSGELFF. The CDR3 region has the DNA TGTGCCAGCAGCTCCAGGGGGCGAAGCGGGGAGCTGTTTTTT.